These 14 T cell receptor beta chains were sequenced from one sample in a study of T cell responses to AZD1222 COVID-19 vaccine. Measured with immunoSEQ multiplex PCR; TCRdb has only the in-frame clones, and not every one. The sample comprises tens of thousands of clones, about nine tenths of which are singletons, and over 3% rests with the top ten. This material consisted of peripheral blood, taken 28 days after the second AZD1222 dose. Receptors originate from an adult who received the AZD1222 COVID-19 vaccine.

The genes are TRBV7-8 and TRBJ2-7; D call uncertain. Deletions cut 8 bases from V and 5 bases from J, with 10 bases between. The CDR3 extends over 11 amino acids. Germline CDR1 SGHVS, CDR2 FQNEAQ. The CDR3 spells CASGDGDEQYF. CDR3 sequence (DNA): TGTGCCAGCGGGGATGGGGACGAGCAGTACTTC.

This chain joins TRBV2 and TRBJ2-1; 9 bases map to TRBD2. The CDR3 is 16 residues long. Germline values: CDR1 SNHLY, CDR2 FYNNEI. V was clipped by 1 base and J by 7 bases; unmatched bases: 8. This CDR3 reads CASSEEKIAGVNEQFF. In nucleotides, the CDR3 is TGTGCCAGCAGTGAAGAGAAAATAGCGGGAGTGAATGAGCAGTTCTTC. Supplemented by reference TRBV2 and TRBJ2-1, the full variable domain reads EPEVTQTPSHQVTQMGQEVILRCVPISNHLYFYWYRQILGQKVEFLVSFYNNEISEKSEIFDDQFSVERPDGSNFTLKIRSTKLEDSAMYFCASSEEKIAGVNEQFFGPGTRLTVL.

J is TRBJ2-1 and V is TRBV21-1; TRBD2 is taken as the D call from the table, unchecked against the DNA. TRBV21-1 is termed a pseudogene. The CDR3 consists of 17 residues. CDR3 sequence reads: CASSKIRGKTSGNEQFF. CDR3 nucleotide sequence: TGTGCCAGCAGCAAAATCCGCGGCAAGACTAGCGGAAATGAGCAGTTCTTC.

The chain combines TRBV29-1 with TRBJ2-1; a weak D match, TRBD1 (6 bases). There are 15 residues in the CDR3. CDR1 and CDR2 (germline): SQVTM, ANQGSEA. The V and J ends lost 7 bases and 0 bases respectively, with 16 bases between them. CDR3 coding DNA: TGCAGCGCCCGAGGGGGAGCAAGCTCCTACAATGAGCAGTTCTTC. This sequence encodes CSARGGASSYNEQFF.

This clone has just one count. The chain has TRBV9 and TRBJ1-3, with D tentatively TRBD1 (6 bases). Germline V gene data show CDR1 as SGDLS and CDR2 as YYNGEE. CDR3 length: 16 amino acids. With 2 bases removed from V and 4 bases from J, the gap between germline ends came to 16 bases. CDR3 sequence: CASSVNPPGVGNTIYF. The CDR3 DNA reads TGTGCCAGCAGCGTGAACCCCCCAGGGGTCGGAAACACCATATATTTT. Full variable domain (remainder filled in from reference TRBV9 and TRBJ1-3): DSGVTQTPKHLITATGQRVTLRCSPRSGDLSVYWYQQSLDQGLQFLIQYYNGEERAKGNILERFSAQQFPDLHSELNLSSLELGDSALYFCASSVNPPGVGNTIYFGEGSWLTVV.

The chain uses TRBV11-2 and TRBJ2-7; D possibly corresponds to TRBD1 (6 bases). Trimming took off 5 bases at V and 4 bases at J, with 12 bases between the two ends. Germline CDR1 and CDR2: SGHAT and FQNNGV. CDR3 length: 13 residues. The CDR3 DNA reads TGTGCCAGCAGCCCCGGGACAAGGTACGAGCAGTACTTC. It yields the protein CASSPGTRYEQYF.

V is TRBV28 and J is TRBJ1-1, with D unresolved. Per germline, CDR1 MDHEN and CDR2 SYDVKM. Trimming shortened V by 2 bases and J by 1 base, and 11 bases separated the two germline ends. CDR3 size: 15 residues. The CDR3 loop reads CASSLVGRENTEAFF. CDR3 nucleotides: TGTGCCAGCAGTTTAGTAGGGAGGGAGAACACTGAAGCTTTCTTT.

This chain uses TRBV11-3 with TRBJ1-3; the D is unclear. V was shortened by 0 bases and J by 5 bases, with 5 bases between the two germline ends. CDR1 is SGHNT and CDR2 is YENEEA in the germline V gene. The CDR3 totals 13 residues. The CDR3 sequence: CASSLDIRNTIYF. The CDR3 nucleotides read TGTGCCAGCAGCTTAGACATCCGAAACACCATATATTTT.

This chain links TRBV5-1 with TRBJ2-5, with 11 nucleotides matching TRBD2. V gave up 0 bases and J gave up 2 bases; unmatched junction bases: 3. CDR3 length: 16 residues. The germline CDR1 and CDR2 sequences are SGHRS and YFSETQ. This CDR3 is CASSLEWTSGQETQYF. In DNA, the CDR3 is TGCGCCAGCAGCTTGGAATGGACTAGCGGGCAAGAGACCCAGTACTTC.

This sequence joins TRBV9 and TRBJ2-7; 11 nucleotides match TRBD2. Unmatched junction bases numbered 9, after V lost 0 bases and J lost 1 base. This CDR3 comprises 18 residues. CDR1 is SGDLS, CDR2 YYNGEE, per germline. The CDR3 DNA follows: TGTGCCAGCAGCGTAGGGGCTAGCGGGGGGACCCGATCCTACGAGCAGTACTTC. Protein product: CASSVGASGGTRSYEQYF.

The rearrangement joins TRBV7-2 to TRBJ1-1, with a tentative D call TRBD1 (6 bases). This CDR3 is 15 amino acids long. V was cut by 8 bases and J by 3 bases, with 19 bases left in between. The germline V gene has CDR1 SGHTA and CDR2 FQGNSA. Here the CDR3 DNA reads TGTGCCAGCCACCGCGGGGCAGGGGTTGACACTGAAGCTTTCTTT. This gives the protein CASHRGAGVDTEAFF.

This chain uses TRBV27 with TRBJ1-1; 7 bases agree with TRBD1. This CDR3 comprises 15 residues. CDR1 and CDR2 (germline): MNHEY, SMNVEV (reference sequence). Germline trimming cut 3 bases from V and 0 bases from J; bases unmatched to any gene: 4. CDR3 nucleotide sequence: TGTGCCAGCAGTTTGGCAACAGGGGTGAACACTGAAGCTTTCTTT. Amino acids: CASSLATGVNTEAFF.

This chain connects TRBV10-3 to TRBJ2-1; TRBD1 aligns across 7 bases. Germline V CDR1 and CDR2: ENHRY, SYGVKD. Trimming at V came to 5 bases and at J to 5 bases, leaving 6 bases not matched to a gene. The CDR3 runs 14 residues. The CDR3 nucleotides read TGTGCCATCAGTCGCACCCAGGGGGACAATGAGCAGTTCTTC. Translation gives CAISRTQGDNEQFF.

Written as DNA, the CDR3 is TGTGCCAGCAGCTCCGGGACGGAAGGAATTGGCTACACCTTC. Translating it yields CASSSGTEGIGYTF. This chain uses TRBV7-3 with TRBJ1-2, with D tentatively TRBD1 (5 bases). V lost 4 bases and J lost 7, with 16 bases in between. Germline CDR1 SGHTA, CDR2 FQGTGA. This CDR3 region has 14 residues.